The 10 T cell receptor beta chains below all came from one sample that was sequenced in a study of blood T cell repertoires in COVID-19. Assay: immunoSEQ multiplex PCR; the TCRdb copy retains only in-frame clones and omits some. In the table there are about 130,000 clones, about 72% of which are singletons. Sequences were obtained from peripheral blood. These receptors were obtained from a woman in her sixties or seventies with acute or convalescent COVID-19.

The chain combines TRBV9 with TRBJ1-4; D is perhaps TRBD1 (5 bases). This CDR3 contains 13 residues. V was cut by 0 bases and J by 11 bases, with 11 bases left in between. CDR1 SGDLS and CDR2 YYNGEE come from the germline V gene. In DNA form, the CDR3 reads TGTGCCAGCAGCGTAGATGGGCGGGGGAAACTGTTTTTT. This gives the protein CASSVDGRGKLFF.

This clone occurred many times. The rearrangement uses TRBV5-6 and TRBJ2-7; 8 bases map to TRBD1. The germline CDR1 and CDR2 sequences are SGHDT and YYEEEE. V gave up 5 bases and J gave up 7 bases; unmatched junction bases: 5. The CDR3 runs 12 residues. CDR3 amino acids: CASRQGAREQYF. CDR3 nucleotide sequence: TGTGCCAGCAGGCAGGGGGCGCGGGAGCAGTACTTC.

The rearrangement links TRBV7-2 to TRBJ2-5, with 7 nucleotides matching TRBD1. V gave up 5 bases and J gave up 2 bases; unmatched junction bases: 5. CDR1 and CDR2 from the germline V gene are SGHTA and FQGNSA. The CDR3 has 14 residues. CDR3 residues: CASSRDRTQETQYF. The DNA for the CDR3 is TGTGCCAGCAGCCGGGACAGAACTCAAGAGACCCAGTACTTC.

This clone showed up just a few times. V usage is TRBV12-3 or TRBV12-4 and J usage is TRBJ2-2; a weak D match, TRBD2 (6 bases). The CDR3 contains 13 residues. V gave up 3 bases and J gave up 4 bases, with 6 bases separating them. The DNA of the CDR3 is TGTGCCAGCAGTTTGGGGGGCACCGGGGAGCTGTTTTTT. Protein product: CASSLGGTGELFF.

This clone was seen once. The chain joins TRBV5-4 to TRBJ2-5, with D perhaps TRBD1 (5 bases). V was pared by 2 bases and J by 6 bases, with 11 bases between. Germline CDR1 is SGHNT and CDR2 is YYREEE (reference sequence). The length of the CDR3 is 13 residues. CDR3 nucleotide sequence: TGTGCCAGCAGCTTTCAGGGTCGGCAGACCCAGTACTTC. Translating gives CASSFQGRQTQYF.

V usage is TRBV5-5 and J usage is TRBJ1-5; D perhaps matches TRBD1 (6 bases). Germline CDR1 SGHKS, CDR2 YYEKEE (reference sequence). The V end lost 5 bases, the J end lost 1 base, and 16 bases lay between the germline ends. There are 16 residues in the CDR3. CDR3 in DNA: TGTGCCAGCAGTTATAAAGGGGGGGCGAGCAATCAGCCCCAGCATTTT. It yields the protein CASSYKGGASNQPQHF.

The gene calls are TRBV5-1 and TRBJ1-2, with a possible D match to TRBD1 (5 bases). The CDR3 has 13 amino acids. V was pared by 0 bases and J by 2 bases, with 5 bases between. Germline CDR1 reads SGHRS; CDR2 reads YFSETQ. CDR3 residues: CASSLEGNYGYTF. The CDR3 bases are TGCGCCAGCAGCTTGGAGGGGAACTATGGCTACACCTTC.

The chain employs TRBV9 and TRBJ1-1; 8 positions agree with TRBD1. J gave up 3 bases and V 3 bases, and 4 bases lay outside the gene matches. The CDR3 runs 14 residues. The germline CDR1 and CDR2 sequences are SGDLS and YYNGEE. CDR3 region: CASSARQGYTEAFF. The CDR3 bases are TGTGCCAGCAGCGCCCGACAGGGGTACACTGAAGCTTTCTTT.

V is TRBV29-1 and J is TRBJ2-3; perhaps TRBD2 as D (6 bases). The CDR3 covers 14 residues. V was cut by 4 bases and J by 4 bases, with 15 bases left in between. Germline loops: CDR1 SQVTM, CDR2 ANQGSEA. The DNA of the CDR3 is TGCAGCGTTGGGACCTACCCTAGCGCAGATACGCAGTATTTT. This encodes CSVGTYPSADTQYF.

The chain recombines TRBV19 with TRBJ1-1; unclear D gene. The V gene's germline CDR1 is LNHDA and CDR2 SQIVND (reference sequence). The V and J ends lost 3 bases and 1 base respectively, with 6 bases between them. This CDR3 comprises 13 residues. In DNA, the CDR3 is TGTGCCAGTAGTATCGAGGGGAACACTGAAGCTTTCTTT. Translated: CASSIEGNTEAFF.